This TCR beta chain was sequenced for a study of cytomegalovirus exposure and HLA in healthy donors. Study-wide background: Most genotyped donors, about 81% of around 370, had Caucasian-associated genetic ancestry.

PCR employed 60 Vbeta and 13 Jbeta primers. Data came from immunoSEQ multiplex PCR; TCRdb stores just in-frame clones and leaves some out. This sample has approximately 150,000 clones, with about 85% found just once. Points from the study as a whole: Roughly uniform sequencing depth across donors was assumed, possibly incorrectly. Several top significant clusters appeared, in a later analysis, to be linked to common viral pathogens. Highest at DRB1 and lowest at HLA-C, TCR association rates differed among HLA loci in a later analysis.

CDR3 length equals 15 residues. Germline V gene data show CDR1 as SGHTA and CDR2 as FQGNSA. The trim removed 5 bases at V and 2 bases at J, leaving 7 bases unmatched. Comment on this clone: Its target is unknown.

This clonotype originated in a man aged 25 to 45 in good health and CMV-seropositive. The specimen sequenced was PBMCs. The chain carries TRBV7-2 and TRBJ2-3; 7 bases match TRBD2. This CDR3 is CASSPIAGATDTQYF. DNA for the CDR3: TGTGCCAGCAGCCCGATTGCGGGAGCCACAGATACGCAGTATTTT.